This T cell receptor beta chain was profiled in a study of T cell responses to AZD1222 COVID-19 vaccine. To note about this clone: Its specificity is not known.

CDR1 is SNHLY, CDR2 FYNNEI, per germline. Trimming pared 6 bases from V and 0 bases from J, leaving 6 bases between. CDR3 length equals 14 residues. The method was immunoSEQ multiplex PCR; TCRdb's version includes in-frame clones alone and lacks a portion of them. The sample carries roughly 150,000 clones, about 83% recorded once. General study findings and limits: Spike was spanned by vaccine-associated CD4 TCRs, with dominance at 160-218 and 743-854.

J is TRBJ2-6 and V is TRBV2; maybe TRBD2 (6 bases). This clonotype was obtained from an adult who received the AZD1222 COVID-19 vaccine. The specimen comprised peripheral blood, sampled 28 days after the second AZD1222 dose. CDR3 in DNA: TGTGCCAGCAGCGGGAGCTCTGGGGCCAACGTCCTGACTTTC. Encoded protein: CASSGSSGANVLTF.